These 28 T cell receptor beta chains share one sample of origin, sequenced in a study of shared clonotypes between healthy human individuals. The repertoire was sequenced with immunoSEQ multiplex PCR; TCRdb's copy has only in-frame clones and lacks some. The data show about 1.1 million clones, with 70% to 80% seen just once and about 0.94% held by the top ten. Sequenced input: memory CD4+ T cells from PBMCs. Subset described: CD45RA-negative fraction. All receptors come from a young man in good health. Some clones in this sample may be carry-over from other donors' samples.

This sequence joins TRBV9 and TRBJ2-7; 7 bases are a match to TRBD2. V dropped 0 bases and J dropped 6; count of bases not matched to a gene: 6. This CDR3 comprises 14 residues. Germline CDR1 is SGDLS and CDR2 is YYNGEE. The CDR3: CASSVAGGSGEQYF. The DNA of the CDR3 is TGTGCCAGCAGCGTAGCGGGCGGGAGTGGCGAGCAGTACTTC.

The chain uses TRBV2 and TRBJ1-2, with TRBD1 matching over 9 bases. After removal of 2 bases from V and 3 bases from J, the junction contained 4 bases not matched to a gene. Germline V CDR1 and CDR2: SNHLY, FYNNEI. The CDR3 contains 15 residues. The CDR3 DNA reads as TGTGCCAGCAGTGAAACAGGGGGCGATTACTATGGCTACACCTTC. Encoded protein: CASSETGGDYYGYTF.

This chain uses TRBV28 with TRBJ1-2, with 7 bases fitting TRBD1. The germline V gene encodes CDR1 MDHEN and CDR2 SYDVKM. This CDR3 contains 14 residues. J lost 7 bases, V lost 6 bases, and 11 bases had no gene match. CDR3 protein: CASSPNDRASGYTF. The CDR3 DNA is TGTGCCAGCAGCCCAAACGACAGGGCTAGTGGCTACACCTTC.

The rearrangement links TRBV7-9 to TRBJ1-2; D ambiguous. CDR1 is SEHNR, CDR2 FQNEAQ, per germline (reference sequence). Trimming took 4 bases from V and 2 from J, leaving 8 bases between them. This CDR3 contains 13 residues. CDR3 protein: CASSYGENYGYTF. CDR3 DNA: TGTGCCAGCAGCTACGGGGAAAACTATGGCTACACCTTC.

This chain joins TRBV7-8 and TRBJ2-1; TRBD2 matches 8 bases. The germline CDR1 and CDR2 sequences are SGHVS and FQNEAQ. This CDR3 is 11 amino acids long. The trim removed 10 bases at V and 8 bases at J, leaving 4 bases unmatched. The CDR3 nucleotides read TGTGCCACGCGGGGGGCCCATGAGCAGTTCTTC. Its protein product is CATRGAHEQFF. Drawing the rest from reference TRBV7-8 and TRBJ2-1, the complete variable domain is GAGVSQSPRYKVAKRGQDVALRCDPISGHVSLFWYQQALGQGPEFLTYFQNEAQLDKSGLPSDRFFAERPEGSVSTLKIQRTQQEDSAVYLCATRGAHEQFFGPGTRLTVL.

Details on this clone: A read error may be the cause here, since a much bigger clone is one base away. The CDR3 region has the DNA TGTGCCAGCACCCCGGGACTAGCGGACAATGAGCAGTTCTTC. This encodes CASTPGLADNEQFF. This chain joins TRBV6-1 and TRBJ2-1; 11 bases map to TRBD2. The ends lost 7 bases at V and 5 bases at J; junction bases unmatched: 4. Germline V CDR1 and CDR2: MNHNS, SASEGT. This CDR3 has 14 amino acids.

The CDR3 coding sequence is TGTGCCAGCAGTGATCCCCAAGCAACTAATGAAAAACTGTTTTTT. Translation gives CASSDPQATNEKLFF. The V gene is TRBV25-1, the J gene TRBJ1-4; D remains unclear. The CDR3 runs 15 residues. The V end was cut by 3 bases, the J end by 0 bases, with 8 bases between. Germline CDR1 is MGHDK and CDR2 is SYGVNS.

There are a few counts of this clone. The chain couples TRBV5-1 to TRBJ2-6, with D unresolved. This CDR3 region has 15 residues. V lost 4 bases to trimming and J lost 0 bases, with 8 bases between them. Germline V gene lookup returns CDR1 SGHRS and CDR2 YFSETQ. The CDR3 nucleotides read TGCGCCAGCAGCCCTAGGGCCTCTGGGGCCAACGTCCTGACTTTC. Translated, it gives CASSPRASGANVLTF.

The rearrangement uses TRBV6-6 and TRBJ2-7, with no clear D. Germline loops: CDR1 MNHNY, CDR2 SVGAGI (reference sequence). V shed 5 bases and J shed 3 bases, with 8 bases lying between them. This CDR3 comprises 12 residues. CDR3 amino acids: CASSHGGYEQYF. CDR3 DNA: TGTGCCAGCAGTCACGGCGGCTACGAGCAGTACTTC.

This clone was seen once. The gene calls are TRBV10-3 and TRBJ2-7, with 7 bases fitting TRBD2. With V trimmed by 3 bases and J by 3 bases, 5 bases remained unmatched. The germline CDR1 and CDR2 sequences are ENHRY and SYGVKD. This CDR3 contains 14 residues. CDR3 DNA: TGTGCCATCAGTGATGGGCGGGAGATCTACGAGCAGTACTTC. Protein product: CAISDGREIYEQYF.

The CDR3 reads CASSRNDRQNQPQHF. In nucleotides, the CDR3 is TGCGCCAGCAGCCGCAATGACAGGCAGAATCAGCCCCAGCATTTT. This chain links TRBV4-1 with TRBJ1-5, with a possible D match to TRBD1 (6 bases). Trimming left V 4 bases short and J 4 bases short, with 14 bases between. Germline assignment: CDR1 MGHRA and CDR2 YSYEKL. CDR3 size: 15 residues.

The chain employs TRBV5-1 and TRBJ2-7; 8 bases align to TRBD1. Germline V gene lookup returns CDR1 SGHRS and CDR2 YFSETQ. V dropped 4 bases and J dropped 6; count of bases not matched to a gene: 9. CDR3 length: 14 amino acids. CDR3 loop: CASSTGGSSGEQYF. The CDR3 DNA reads TGCGCCAGCAGCACAGGGGGATCGTCTGGCGAGCAGTACTTC.

The CDR3 nucleotides are TGTGCTAGTTGGCGGGAGCCGTACAATGAGCAGTTCTTC. Protein sequence: CASWREPYNEQFF. V gene TRBV12-5 combines with J gene TRBJ2-1, with TRBD2 identical over 7 bases. Germline-derived CDR1 and CDR2 are LGHNT and FRNRAP. The CDR3 runs 13 residues. J gave up 4 bases and V 8 bases, and 5 bases lay outside the gene matches. Together with reference TRBV12-5 and TRBJ2-1, the CDR3 gives the full variable domain: DARVTQTPRHKVTEMGQEVTMRCQPILGHNTVFWYRQTMMQGLELLAYFRNRAPLDDSGMPKDRFSAEMPDATLATLKIQPSEPRDSAVYFCASWREPYNEQFFGPGTRLTVL.

This clone occurred a few times. V and J are TRBV10-3 and TRBJ1-2; 7 nucleotides match TRBD1. The CDR3 contains 13 residues. With 3 bases clipped from V and 8 bases from J, the junction kept 6 bases outside the gene matches. Germline CDR1 is ENHRY and CDR2 is SYGVKD. The CDR3 coding sequence is TGTGCCATCAGTGACCCCTGGGACAGCGGCTACACCTTC. This translates into CAISDPWDSGYTF.

The gene calls are TRBV27 and TRBJ1-4; maybe TRBD1 (6 bases). Germline V gene lookup returns CDR1 MNHEY and CDR2 SMNVEV (reference sequence). V shed 6 bases and J shed 7 bases, with 9 bases lying between them. This CDR3 is built from 12 residues. This CDR3 is CASSTGAEKLFF. CDR3 nucleotides: TGTGCCAGCAGCACGGGGGCTGAAAAACTGTTTTTT.

This clone was counted between two and nine times. The chain carries TRBV7-6 and TRBJ2-7; no reliable D call. The CDR3 runs 14 residues. The germline V and J ends were trimmed by 4 bases and 1 base, with 11 bases remaining between them. Germline CDR1 SGHVS, CDR2 FNYEAQ. Here the CDR3 reads CASSSTYQSYEQYF. The DNA for the CDR3 is TGTGCCAGCAGCTCGACGTACCAGTCCTACGAGCAGTACTTC.

The V gene is TRBV30, the J gene TRBJ2-7, with 8 bases lining up with TRBD1. Looked up from germline, CDR1 is GTSNPN and CDR2 is SVGIG (reference sequence). The CDR3 is 13 amino acids. V was pared by 0 bases and J by 6 bases, with 4 bases of the junction left unmatched. Written as DNA, the CDR3 is TGTGCCTGGAGTGTGCCGGACAGGGTCGAGCAGTACTTC. Translated, it gives CAWSVPDRVEQYF.

The chain employs TRBV6-6 and TRBJ1-2; unclear D gene. Germline V lookup: CDR1 MNHNY, CDR2 SVGAGI (reference sequence). CDR3 size: 12 residues. Trimming pared 2 bases from V and 5 bases from J, leaving 6 bases between. In DNA form, the CDR3 reads TGTGCCAGCAGTTACGAGAATTATGGCTACACCTTC. This codes for CASSYENYGYTF.

This clone showed up just a few times. This chain uses TRBV6-1 with TRBJ2-5; D remains ambiguous. Germline CDR1 and CDR2: MNHNS and SASEGT. The V gene lost 8 bases and the J gene lost 5 bases, with 18 bases spanning the gap. This CDR3 region has 14 residues. Here the CDR3 reads CASPTPIAWETQYF. CDR3 DNA sequence: TGTGCCAGCCCTACTCCGATCGCTTGGGAGACCCAGTACTTC.

This chain connects TRBV6-5 to TRBJ2-1; D is unresolved. The ends were cut back, 0 bases at V and 10 bases at J, with 10 bases in the middle. The CDR3 covers 13 residues. CDR1 is MNHEY, CDR2 SVGAGI, per germline. CDR3 DNA sequence: TGTGCCAGCAGTTACTCTGGCGGACCCGAGCAGTTCTTC. Amino acid sequence: CASSYSGGPEQFF.

The chain recombines TRBV30 with TRBJ2-1; TRBD1 or TRBD2 may be the D gene (7 bases each). Looked up from germline, CDR1 is GTSNPN and CDR2 is SVGIG (reference sequence). This CDR3 spans 13 amino acids. Trimming stripped 0 bases from V and 9 bases from J, with 12 bases between. The CDR3 coding sequence is TGTGCCTGGAGTGTAGCAGGGGGGGGTGAGCAGTTCTTC. As protein: CAWSVAGGGEQFF.

This clone was picked up a small number of times. The chain recombines TRBV5-1 with TRBJ1-1; no firm D call. The ends were cut back, 4 bases at V and 3 bases at J, with 13 bases in the middle. Germline V CDR1 and CDR2: SGHRS, YFSETQ. This CDR3 contains 14 residues. The CDR3 spells CASSLVFGDTEAFF. CDR3 bases: TGCGCCAGCAGCCTGGTATTCGGGGACACTGAAGCTTTCTTT. Complete variable domain (other parts from reference TRBV5-1 and TRBJ1-1): KAGVTQTPRYLIKTRGQQVTLSCSPISGHRSVSWYQQTPGQGLQFLFEYFSETQRNKGNFPGRFSGRQFSNSRSEMNVSTLELGDSALYLCASSLVFGDTEAFFGQGTRLTVV.

The chain recombines TRBV7-2 with TRBJ1-3; D is undetermined. Trimming took 5 bases from V and 0 from J, leaving 8 bases between them. Germline values: CDR1 SGHTA, CDR2 FQGNSA. The CDR3 sequence is 14 residues long. The DNA of the CDR3 is TGTGCCAGCAGCGCCGGTATCTCTGGAAACACCATATATTTT. Protein: CASSAGISGNTIYF.

The gene calls are TRBV11-2 and TRBJ2-5; D uncertain. Germline lookup yields CDR1 SGHAT and CDR2 FQNNGV. Trimming removed 8 bases at V and 2 bases at J, with 21 bases between. This CDR3 has 16 amino acids. DNA of the CDR3: TGTGCCAGCGCCTCCCTAGGACGTAGACCTCAAGAGACCCAGTACTTC. It codes for CASASLGRRPQETQYF.

This clone was detected once. The chain carries TRBV7-2 and TRBJ1-2; tentative D call: TRBD1 (5 bases). Germline CDR1 reads SGHTA; CDR2 reads FQGNSA. V was pared by 0 bases and J by 4 bases, with 12 bases between. The CDR3 is made up of 15 amino acids. CDR3 sequence: CASSLAWAGGYGYTF. CDR3 sequence (DNA): TGTGCCAGCAGCTTAGCTTGGGCGGGGGGCTATGGCTACACCTTC.

The J gene is TRBJ1-1, the V gene TRBV7-3; the D is unclear. CDR1 is SGHTA and CDR2 is FQGTGA in the germline V gene. This CDR3 is built from 13 residues. The ends were cut back, 5 bases at V and 4 bases at J, with 11 bases in the middle. CDR3 loop: CASSPNSGTEAFF. CDR3 coding DNA: TGTGCCAGCAGCCCCAATTCGGGCACTGAAGCTTTCTTT.

This chain connects TRBV6-1 to TRBJ2-4; D is unclear. V was clipped by 0 bases and J by 0 bases, with 18 bases between them. Germline V gene lookup returns CDR1 MNHNS and CDR2 SASEGT. The CDR3 consists of 19 residues. CDR3 amino acids: CASSEAHLGPPLAKNIQYF. The CDR3 region has the DNA TGTGCCAGCAGTGAAGCCCACCTTGGGCCGCCCCTAGCCAAAAACATTCAGTACTTC.

J is TRBJ2-1 and V is TRBV9; D gene uncertain. CDR1 and CDR2 from the germline V gene are SGDLS and YYNGEE. The CDR3 has 14 amino acids. Deletions cut 2 bases from V and 5 bases from J, with 11 bases between. Written as DNA, the CDR3 is TGTGCCAGCAGCGTTGACCGGATAAACAATGAGCAGTTCTTC. Its translation is CASSVDRINNEQFF. The complete variable domain, with remaining parts taken from reference TRBV9 and TRBJ2-1, reads DSGVTQTPKHLITATGQRVTLRCSPRSGDLSVYWYQQSLDQGLQFLIQYYNGEERAKGNILERFSAQQFPDLHSELNLSSLELGDSALYFCASSVDRINNEQFFGPGTRLTVL.